This T cell receptor (beta chain) emerged from a study of early T cells in non-severe SARS-CoV-2 infection. In the study overall: Sequencing was performed on bulk RNA from unsorted whole blood, leaving chains unpaired.

Only a few counts were recorded for this clonotype. Separate cDNA molecules each had unique molecular identifiers attached to them. TCRdb re-analysed the 5' RACE reads in MiXCR, keeping a single row per CDR3 protein. The table includes over 80,000 distinct CDR3 sequences, 10% to 15% detected once. The origin of this receptor is an adult who was a healthcare worker with PCR-confirmed SARS-CoV-2 infection or an uninfected control (not recorded which). This material consisted of whole blood, taken at baseline.

The CDR3 DNA is TGTGCCACCAGCAGCGGACAGACGGGGGAGCAGTACTTC. Translating it yields CATSSGQTGEQYF. This chain joins TRBV15 and TRBJ2-7, with a weak D call TRBD1 (6 bases). With 3 bases removed from V and 7 bases from J, the gap between germline ends came to 13 bases. Germline V CDR1 and CDR2: LNHNV, YYDKDF (reference sequence). The CDR3 extends over 13 amino acids.